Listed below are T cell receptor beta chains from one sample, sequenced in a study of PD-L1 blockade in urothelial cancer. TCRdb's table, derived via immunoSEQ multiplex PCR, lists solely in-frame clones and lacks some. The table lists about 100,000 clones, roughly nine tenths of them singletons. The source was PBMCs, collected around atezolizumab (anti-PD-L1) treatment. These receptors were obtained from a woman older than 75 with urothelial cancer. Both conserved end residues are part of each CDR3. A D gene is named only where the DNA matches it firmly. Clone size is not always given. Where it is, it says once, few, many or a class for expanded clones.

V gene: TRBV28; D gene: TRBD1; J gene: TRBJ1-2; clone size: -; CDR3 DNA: TGTGCCAGCAGTCGGGGGGACAGGACTAACTATGGCTACACCTTC; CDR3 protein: CASSRGDRTNYGYTF
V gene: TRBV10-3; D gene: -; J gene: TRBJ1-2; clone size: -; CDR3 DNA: TGTGCCATCAAGATCAGGCGGGGGCTGAGCTATGGCTACACCTTC; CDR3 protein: CAIKIRRGLSYGYTF
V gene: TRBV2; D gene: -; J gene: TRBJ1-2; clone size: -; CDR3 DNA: TGTGCCAGCAGTGAAGGGGTCAGGGTGTCCGGCTACACCTTC; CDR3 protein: CASSEGVRVSGYTF
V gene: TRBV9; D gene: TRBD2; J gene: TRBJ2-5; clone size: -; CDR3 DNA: TGTGCCAGCAGCGTGGGCGGGAGGGGTGATGAGACCCAGTACTTC; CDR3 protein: CASSVGGRGDETQYF
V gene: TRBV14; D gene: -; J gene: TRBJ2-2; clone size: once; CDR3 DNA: TGTGCCAGCAGCCAACGCCGACAGTCCGGGGAGCTGTTTTTT; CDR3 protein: CASSQRRQSGELFF
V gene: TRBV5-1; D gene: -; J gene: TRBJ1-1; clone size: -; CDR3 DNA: TGCGCCAGCAGCTTGAGGGGGGAGGGCGATCGCACTGAAGCTTTCTTT; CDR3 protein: CASSLRGEGDRTEAFF
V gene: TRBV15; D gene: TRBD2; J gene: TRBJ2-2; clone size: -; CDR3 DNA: TGTGCCACCAGGGGGACTAGCGGGAGAGAGACCGGGGAGCTGTTTTTT; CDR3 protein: CATRGTSGRETGELFF
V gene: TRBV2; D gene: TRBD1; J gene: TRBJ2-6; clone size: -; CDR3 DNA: TGTGCCAGCAGTGCCACAGGGGCTGGGGCCAACGTCCTGACTTTC; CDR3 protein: CASSATGAGANVLTF
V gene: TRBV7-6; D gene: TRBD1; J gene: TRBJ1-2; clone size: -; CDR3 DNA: TGTGCCAGCAGCTCCTATGGGACAGGGGGCGAAAAGGCGGGCTACACCTTC; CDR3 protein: CASSSYGTGGEKAGYTF
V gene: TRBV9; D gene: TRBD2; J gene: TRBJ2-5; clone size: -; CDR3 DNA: TGTGCCAGCAGCGTAGGGCGGGGCGGGAGGGTAGGAGAGACCCAGTACTTC; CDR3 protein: CASSVGRGGRVGETQYF
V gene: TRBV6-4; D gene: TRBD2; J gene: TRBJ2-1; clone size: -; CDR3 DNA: TGTGCCAGCAGCACCGGGACTAGCGGGAGAAAGAATGAGCAGTTCTTC; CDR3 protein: CASSTGTSGRKNEQFF
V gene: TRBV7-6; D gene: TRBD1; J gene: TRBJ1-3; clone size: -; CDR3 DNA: TGTGCCAGCAGCTTATTGGCAGGGGGGTTCGTCGGAAACACCATATATTTT; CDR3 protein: CASSLLAGGFVGNTIYF
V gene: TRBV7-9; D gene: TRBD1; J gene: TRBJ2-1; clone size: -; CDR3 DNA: TGTGCCAGCAGCTTACCCCGGACAGGGAATGAGCAGTTCTTC; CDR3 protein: CASSLPRTGNEQFF
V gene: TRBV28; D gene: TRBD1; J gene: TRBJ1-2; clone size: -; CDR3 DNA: TGTGCCAGCAGTCCGCGGACAGGGCGGGCCTATGGCTACACCTTC; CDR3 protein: CASSPRTGRAYGYTF